Listed below are T cell receptor beta chains from one sample, sequenced in a study of CD8+CD57+ T cells in acquired aplastic anemia. TCRdb called the reads again in MiXCR, with one record for every CDR3 protein. The sample lists around 430,000 distinct CDR3 sequences; around 33% were seen once. Sequencing was done on a sample of sorted CD4+, CD8+, or CD8+CD57+ T cells (not recorded which) from PBMCs. Every receptor here comes from a human donor with aplastic anemia. The CDR3 runs from the conserved cysteine through the conserved F or W. The order of the fields is D gene, V gene, J gene, clone size, CDR3 protein, CDR3 DNA. D genes are given only for firm matches. Size tells how often a clone was seen (once, few, many) or the class of an expanded clone, and some rows leave it out.

D gene: NA; V gene: TRBV20-1; J gene: TRBJ1-5; clone size: NA; CDR3 protein: CSAREGVMRQPQHF; CDR3 DNA: TGCAGTGCTAGAGAGGGGGTTATGCGCCAGCCCCAGCATTTT
D gene: NA; V gene: TRBV6-5; J gene: TRBJ2-7; clone size: few; CDR3 protein: CASSYRTEASYEQYF; CDR3 DNA: TGTGCCAGCAGTTACCGTACGGAAGCTTCCTACGAGCAGTACTTC
D gene: NA; V gene: TRBV12-3/TRBV12-4; J gene: TRBJ1-2; clone size: many; CDR3 protein: CASSFPDSYGYTF; CDR3 DNA: TGTGCCAGCAGTTTTCCGGACAGCTATGGCTACACCTTC
D gene: TRBD1; V gene: TRBV5-1; J gene: TRBJ1-2; clone size: many; CDR3 protein: CASSTGTGQFYTF; CDR3 DNA: TGCGCCAGCAGCACCGGGACAGGGCAATTCTACACCTTC
D gene: NA; V gene: TRBV10-1; J gene: TRBJ1-6; clone size: NA; CDR3 protein: CASRRQDNSPLHF; CDR3 DNA: TGCGCCAGCAGGAGGCAAGATAATTCACCCCTCCACTTT
D gene: NA; V gene: TRBV16; J gene: TRBJ1-2; clone size: many; CDR3 protein: CASSQSVTQYGYTF; CDR3 DNA: TGTGCCAGCAGCCAATCTGTAACACAGTATGGCTACACCTTC
D gene: TRBD1; V gene: TRBV10-3; J gene: TRBJ2-1; clone size: once; CDR3 protein: CAISESGQYNEQFF; CDR3 DNA: TGTGCCATCAGTGAGTCGGGACAGTACAATGAGCAGTTCTTC
D gene: NA; V gene: TRBV10-3; J gene: TRBJ1-2; clone size: NA; CDR3 protein: CAISLRQFYGYTF; CDR3 DNA: TGTGCCATCAGTTTACGGCAGTTCTATGGCTACACCTTC
D gene: TRBD1; V gene: TRBV20-1; J gene: TRBJ1-6; clone size: many; CDR3 protein: CSARRTGTYNSPLHF; CDR3 DNA: TGCAGTGCTAGGAGGACAGGGACCTATAATTCACCCCTCCACTTT
D gene: NA; V gene: TRBV7-2; J gene: TRBJ2-7; clone size: few; CDR3 protein: CASSSPVRKGYEQYF; CDR3 DNA: TGTGCCAGCAGCTCACCTGTAAGGAAGGGCTACGAGCAGTACTTC
D gene: NA; V gene: TRBV11-2; J gene: TRBJ2-7; clone size: few; CDR3 protein: CASSLETVGSNEQYF; CDR3 DNA: TGTGCCAGCAGCTTAGAGACAGTGGGGTCCAACGAGCAGTACTTC
D gene: NA; V gene: TRBV19; J gene: TRBJ2-5; clone size: NA; CDR3 protein: CASSIRRDVETQYF; CDR3 DNA: TGTGCCAGTAGTATAAGAAGAGACGTAGAGACCCAGTACTTC
D gene: NA; V gene: TRBV10-3; J gene: TRBJ1-3; clone size: NA; CDR3 protein: CAISVIDSFSGNTIYF; CDR3 DNA: TGTGCCATCAGCGTCATAGACTCTTTCTCTGGAAACACCATATATTTT
D gene: TRBD1; V gene: TRBV27; J gene: TRBJ1-2; clone size: NA; CDR3 protein: CASSLSAGGAGYSYGYTF; CDR3 DNA: TGTGCCAGCAGTTTATCGGCAGGGGGCGCGGGCTATAGCTATGGCTACACCTTC
D gene: TRBD1; V gene: TRBV20-1; J gene: TRBJ1-2; clone size: many; CDR3 protein: CSARGDSNYGYTF; CDR3 DNA: TGCAGTGCTAGAGGGGACAGTAACTATGGCTACACCTTC
D gene: NA; V gene: TRBV4-1; J gene: TRBJ2-1; clone size: NA; CDR3 protein: CASSGQRNEQFF; CDR3 DNA: TGCGCCAGCAGTGGACAGCGAAATGAGCAGTTCTTC
D gene: TRBD1; V gene: TRBV9; J gene: TRBJ1-6; clone size: many; CDR3 protein: CASSTPVGQGWSPLHF; CDR3 DNA: TGTGCCAGCAGCACCCCTGTGGGACAGGGATGGTCACCCCTCCACTTT
D gene: NA; V gene: TRBV30; J gene: TRBJ1-2; clone size: NA; CDR3 protein: CAWRANGHDGDGYTF; CDR3 DNA: TGTGCCTGGAGGGCAAATGGACACGATGGGGATGGCTACACCTTC
D gene: TRBD2; V gene: TRBV7-2; J gene: TRBJ2-7; clone size: NA; CDR3 protein: CASSPSGRAYEQYF; CDR3 DNA: TGTGCCAGCAGCCCGAGCGGGAGGGCCTACGAGCAGTACTTC
D gene: TRBD2; V gene: TRBV12-3/TRBV12-4; J gene: TRBJ2-7; clone size: NA; CDR3 protein: CASSFLSSGQYEQYF; CDR3 DNA: TGTGCCAGCAGTTTTCTTTCTAGCGGACAATACGAGCAGTACTTC
D gene: NA; V gene: TRBV24-1; J gene: TRBJ2-5; clone size: NA; CDR3 protein: CATSDFGPGSQETQYF; CDR3 DNA: TGTGCCACCAGTGATTTTGGACCGGGGAGCCAAGAGACCCAGTACTTC
D gene: NA; V gene: TRBV19; J gene: TRBJ2-7; clone size: many; CDR3 protein: CASSIADGSWSYEQYF; CDR3 DNA: TGTGCCAGTAGTATAGCGGACGGAAGCTGGTCCTACGAGCAGTACTTC
D gene: TRBD1; V gene: TRBV19; J gene: TRBJ2-2; clone size: NA; CDR3 protein: CASKTGSGELLF; CDR3 DNA: TGTGCCAGTAAGACAGGGTCCGGGGAGCTGCTTTTT
D gene: NA; V gene: TRBV9; J gene: TRBJ1-2; clone size: NA; CDR3 protein: CASSPVSGERGFGYTF; CDR3 DNA: TGTGCCAGCTCACCCGTTTCCGGGGAGCGCGGGTTTGGCTACACCTTC
D gene: TRBD1; V gene: TRBV10-3; J gene: TRBJ1-5; clone size: NA; CDR3 protein: CASRGKYSNQPQHF; CDR3 DNA: TGTGCCAGCAGGGGGAAATATAGCAATCAGCCCCAGCATTTT
D gene: NA; V gene: TRBV9; J gene: TRBJ2-5; clone size: many; CDR3 protein: CASSVAGLRETQYF; CDR3 DNA: TGTGCCAGCAGCGTAGCGGGCTTACGGGAGACCCAGTACTTC
D gene: TRBD1; V gene: TRBV4-3; J gene: TRBJ2-7; clone size: NA; CDR3 protein: CASSQDDQGAYEQYF; CDR3 DNA: TGCGCCAGCAGCCAAGATGACCAGGGGGCCTACGAGCAGTACTTC
D gene: TRBD1; V gene: TRBV13; J gene: TRBJ1-5; clone size: few; CDR3 protein: CASSRRSGTGRFQPQHF; CDR3 DNA: TGTGCCAGCAGTCGCCGTTCCGGGACAGGGAGATTTCAGCCCCAGCATTTT
D gene: NA; V gene: TRBV7-2; J gene: TRBJ1-4; clone size: once; CDR3 protein: CASSLFGTGDEKLFF; CDR3 DNA: TGTGCCAGCAGCTTATTTGGGACTGGGGACGAAAAACTGTTTTTT
D gene: NA; V gene: TRBV5-6; J gene: TRBJ2-5; clone size: NA; CDR3 protein: CASSFIGNHQETQYF; CDR3 DNA: TGTGCCAGCAGCTTTATTGGGAACCACCAAGAGACCCAGTACTTC
D gene: NA; V gene: TRBV7-8; J gene: TRBJ1-5; clone size: few; CDR3 protein: CASSPRTLLDQPQHF; CDR3 DNA: TGTGCCAGCAGCCCGAGGACCCTGCTGGATCAGCCCCAGCATTTT
D gene: TRBD2; V gene: TRBV20-1; J gene: TRBJ2-3; clone size: NA; CDR3 protein: CSARAGGSADTQYF; CDR3 DNA: TGCAGTGCTAGGGCGGGAGGGAGCGCAGATACGCAGTATTTT
D gene: NA; V gene: TRBV19; J gene: TRBJ1-1; clone size: once; CDR3 protein: CAWVTPRGGVTEAFF; CDR3 DNA: TGTGCCTGGGTAACCCCGAGGGGGGGCGTAACTGAAGCTTTCTTT
D gene: NA; V gene: TRBV7-6; J gene: TRBJ2-3; clone size: many; CDR3 protein: CASSLSDGTTDTQYF; CDR3 DNA: TGTGCCAGCAGCTTATCCGATGGAACCACAGATACGCAGTATTTT
D gene: NA; V gene: TRBV7-9; J gene: TRBJ1-6; clone size: many; CDR3 protein: CASSPDLGPRSPLHF; CDR3 DNA: TGTGCCAGCAGCCCGGACCTCGGCCCTAGATCACCCCTCCACTTT
D gene: NA; V gene: TRBV10-3; J gene: TRBJ1-5; clone size: NA; CDR3 protein: CAISLNSNQPQHF; CDR3 DNA: TGTGCCATCAGCCTGAATAGCAATCAGCCCCAGCATTTT
D gene: TRBD1; V gene: TRBV2; J gene: TRBJ1-6; clone size: NA; CDR3 protein: CASSELDRGNSPLHF; CDR3 DNA: TGTGCCAGCAGTGAACTGGACAGGGGAAATTCACCCCTCCACTTT
D gene: TRBD1; V gene: TRBV20-1; J gene: TRBJ1-1; clone size: many; CDR3 protein: CSARDQDRVNTEAFF; CDR3 DNA: TGCAGTGCTAGAGACCAGGACAGGGTGAACACTGAAGCTTTCTTT
D gene: NA; V gene: TRBV11-3; J gene: TRBJ2-7; clone size: many; CDR3 protein: CASSKGPSYEQYF; CDR3 DNA: TGTGCCAGCAGCAAGGGTCCCTCCTACGAGCAGTACTTC
D gene: NA; V gene: TRBV20-1; J gene: TRBJ2-5; clone size: NA; CDR3 protein: CSAPEGAQETQYF; CDR3 DNA: TGCAGTGCTCCGGAGGGAGCGCAAGAGACCCAGTACTTC
D gene: NA; V gene: TRBV11-3; J gene: TRBJ1-6; clone size: NA; CDR3 protein: CASSLDSFNSPLHF; CDR3 DNA: TGTGCCAGCAGCTTAGACAGTTTTAATTCACCCCTCCACTTT
D gene: TRBD2; V gene: TRBV10-3; J gene: TRBJ2-1; clone size: few; CDR3 protein: CAISAGLAITNEQFF; CDR3 DNA: TGTGCCATCAGTGCGGGACTAGCGATTACCAATGAGCAGTTCTTC
D gene: NA; V gene: TRBV29-1; J gene: TRBJ1-2; clone size: many; CDR3 protein: CSVLRDGYTF; CDR3 DNA: TGCAGCGTATTGAGGGATGGCTACACCTTC
D gene: NA; V gene: TRBV7-8; J gene: TRBJ1-5; clone size: NA; CDR3 protein: CASSFGRDPRGPQHF; CDR3 DNA: TGTGCCAGCAGCTTTGGCCGGGATCCCAGGGGCCCCCAGCATTTT
D gene: NA; V gene: TRBV5-4; J gene: TRBJ1-1; clone size: NA; CDR3 protein: CASSTVNTEAFF; CDR3 DNA: TGTGCCAGTTCGACAGTGAACACTGAAGCTTTCTTT
D gene: TRBD1; V gene: TRBV7-8; J gene: TRBJ2-5; clone size: NA; CDR3 protein: CASSTRTGRGGTQYF; CDR3 DNA: TGTGCCAGCAGCACCAGGACAGGGCGGGGAGGGACCCAGTACTTC
D gene: TRBD2; V gene: TRBV7-6; J gene: TRBJ2-1; clone size: NA; CDR3 protein: CASSQRTSEQFF; CDR3 DNA: TGTGCCAGCAGCCAAAGGACTAGTGAGCAGTTCTTC
D gene: NA; V gene: TRBV24-1; J gene: TRBJ2-3; clone size: NA; CDR3 protein: CAVGHTYTDTQYF; CDR3 DNA: TGTGCCGTCGGACATACGTACACAGATACGCAGTATTTT
D gene: NA; V gene: TRBV20-1; J gene: TRBJ2-2; clone size: NA; CDR3 protein: CSASRGGTGELFF; CDR3 DNA: TGCAGTGCTAGCAGGGGAGGCACCGGGGAGCTGTTTTTT
D gene: TRBD2; V gene: TRBV7-9; J gene: TRBJ2-7; clone size: many; CDR3 protein: CASSLAGETAGEQYF; CDR3 DNA: TGTGCCAGCAGCTTAGCGGGGGAAACAGCGGGGGAGCAGTACTTC
D gene: NA; V gene: TRBV20-1; J gene: TRBJ2-7; clone size: NA; CDR3 protein: CSGRGASSYEQYF; CDR3 DNA: TGCAGCGGCAGGGGTGCGAGCTCCTACGAGCAGTACTTC
D gene: TRBD2; V gene: TRBV7-8; J gene: TRBJ2-1; clone size: few; CDR3 protein: CASSVAGLYNEQFF; CDR3 DNA: TGTGCCAGCAGCGTAGCGGGACTCTACAATGAGCAGTTCTTC
D gene: TRBD2; V gene: TRBV6-1; J gene: TRBJ2-7; clone size: many; CDR3 protein: CASRASGSSYEQYF; CDR3 DNA: TGTGCCAGCAGAGCTAGCGGGAGTTCCTACGAGCAGTACTTC